This passage covers 9 T cell receptor beta chains from one sample sequenced in a study of blood T cell repertoires in COVID-19. TCRdb keeps only in-frame clones here, not all; method: immunoSEQ multiplex PCR. The data show 150,000 to 200,000 clones, 80% to 90% seen once. Sequencing input: PBMCs or T cells enriched from blood (not recorded which). The receptors were sampled from a woman aged 18-35 years who had recovered from COVID-19.

The J gene is TRBJ1-6, the V gene TRBV7-2; D gene ambiguous. CDR3 length equals 15 residues. From germline, CDR1 is SGHTA and CDR2 FQGNSA. Trimming cost V 5 bases and J 5 bases, with 13 bases left between them. The CDR3 nucleotides are TGTGCCAGCAGCCAAGAGGCCCCTGATAATTCACCCCTCCACTTT. Its protein is CASSQEAPDNSPLHF.

The V call is TRBV5-1, the J call TRBJ2-5; possibly TRBD1 for D (7 bases). The CDR3 is 16 residues long. Trimming left V 3 bases short and J 5 bases short, with 20 bases between. CDR1 SGHRS and CDR2 YFSETQ come from the germline V gene. The CDR3 protein is CASSSGDSFTGETQYF. CDR3 nucleotide sequence: TGCGCCAGCAGCTCGGGGGACAGCTTTACGGGGGAGACCCAGTACTTC.

This sequence joins TRBV4-1 and TRBJ2-7; 10 nucleotides line up with TRBD1. The CDR3 is 17 residues long. CDR1 MGHRA and CDR2 YSYEKL come from the germline V gene. The J segment lost 3 bases and the V segment lost 0 bases, leaving 8 bases of the junction unmatched. The CDR3 nucleotides are TGCGCCAGCAGCCAAGAGGACAGGGGGTCCCCTTACTACGAGCAGTACTTC. This encodes CASSQEDRGSPYYEQYF.

CDR3 nucleotide sequence: TGTGCCAGCACCACAAGCGGGTCCCTTGGGGGCTACACCTTC. Protein product: CASTTSGSLGGYTF. This chain connects TRBV13 to TRBJ1-2; D call uncertain. V lost 7 bases to trimming and J lost 8 bases, with 20 bases between them. Germline CDR1 and CDR2: PRHDT and FYEKMQ (reference sequence). The CDR3 consists of 14 residues.

The chain combines TRBV12-3 or TRBV12-4 with TRBJ2-3, with unresolved D. The CDR3 runs to 12 residues. V was shortened by 6 bases and J by 2 bases, with 6 bases between the two germline ends. CDR3 protein: CASSPITDTQYF. The CDR3, as DNA: TGTGCCAGCAGCCCTATCACAGATACGCAGTATTTT.

The chain joins TRBV7-2 to TRBJ1-2, with D possibly matching TRBD1 (6 bases). The CDR3 length is 13 residues. Germline lookup yields CDR1 SGHTA and CDR2 FQGNSA. Trimming pared 6 bases from V and 12 bases from J, leaving 20 bases between. This chain's CDR3 is CASRITGNKVNTF. The CDR3 DNA sequence: TGTGCCAGCAGGATCACAGGGAATAAAGTCAACACCTTC.

The chain employs TRBV5-8 and TRBJ2-7; D call uncertain. Germline lookup yields CDR1 SGHTS and CDR2 YDEGEE. The length of the CDR3 is 14 residues. V shed 1 base and J shed 2 bases, with 10 bases lying between them. The chain's CDR3 is CASSLSGLTYEQYF. Here the CDR3 DNA reads TGTGCCAGCAGCTTGAGTGGGCTAACCTACGAGCAGTACTTC.

This chain joins TRBV5-1 and TRBJ2-6; tentative D call: TRBD1 (6 bases). This CDR3 spans 16 amino acids. CDR1 and CDR2 from the germline V gene are SGHRS and YFSETQ. Trimming stripped 6 bases from V and 4 bases from J, with 17 bases between. This chain's CDR3 is CASTRGQGTGANVLTF. CDR3 coding DNA: TGCGCCAGCACCCGAGGGCAGGGGACGGGGGCCAACGTCCTGACTTTC.

The rearrangement links TRBV19 to TRBJ2-7; 8 bases fit TRBD1. The germline V gene has CDR1 LNHDA and CDR2 SQIVND (reference sequence). This CDR3 is built from 15 residues. V was pared by 6 bases and J by 2 bases, with 9 bases of the junction left unmatched. This chain's CDR3 is CASSKIGTGTYEQYF. As DNA, the CDR3 is TGTGCCAGTAGCAAAATCGGGACAGGTACCTACGAGCAGTACTTC. The variable domain in full, completed from reference TRBV19 and TRBJ2-7, reads DGGITQSPKYLFRKEGQNVTLSCEQNLNHDAMYWYRQDPGQGLRLIYYSQIVNDFQKGDIAEGYSVSREKKESFPLTVTSAQKNPTAFYLCASSKIGTGTYEQYFGPGTRLTVT.